These 12 T cell receptor beta chains originate from one sample sequenced in a study of T-cell memory formation after mild COVID-19. A single record per CDR3 protein comes from TCRdb applying MiXCR to the 5' RACE reads. This table holds about 350,000 distinct CDR3 sequences, 12% to 15% found once. The material sequenced was PBMCs or a T cell subset sorted from them (not recorded which). Source of these receptors: a man aged 18-30 years who had mild COVID-19 (a few samples of this study predate the infection). Cell type and time point are not known.

This clonotype was seen more than once but under ten times. The chain is built from TRBV29-1 and TRBJ2-3, with 7 bases aligning to TRBD1. The CDR3 has 14 amino acids. V gave up 6 bases and J gave up 0 bases; unmatched junction bases: 6. Germline assignment: CDR1 SQVTM and CDR2 ANQGSEA. The CDR3 DNA reads as TGCAGCGTCGGACAGGTTGTAAGCACAGATACGCAGTATTTT. Amino acids: CSVGQVVSTDTQYF.

This clonotype has more than one count but fewer than ten. V gene TRBV9 combines with J gene TRBJ2-2; TRBD2 matches at 9 bases. The CDR3 covers 14 residues. V shed 3 bases and J 9 bases; nucleotides not matched to a gene: 6. Germline V lookup: CDR1 SGDLS, CDR2 YYNGEE. The CDR3 DNA follows: TGTGCCAGCAGCGCCGGGACTAGCTTCCGGGAGCTGTTTTTT. It specifies CASSAGTSFRELFF.

The V call is TRBV2, the J call TRBJ2-7; D may be TRBD2 (5 bases). The CDR3 runs 14 residues. Germline-derived CDR1 and CDR2 are SNHLY and FYNNEI. The germline V and J ends were trimmed by 3 bases and 0 bases, with 9 bases remaining between them. The CDR3 nucleotides read TGTGCCAGCAGTGAGTTCGGGGTCTCCTACGAGCAGTACTTC. Translation: CASSEFGVSYEQYF.

V usage is TRBV6-1 and J usage is TRBJ1-3, with D uncertain. The V end lost 1 base, the J end lost 3 bases, and 7 bases lay between the germline ends. CDR1 is MNHNS, CDR2 SASEGT, per germline. CDR3 length: 14 residues. The CDR3 nucleotides read TGTGCCAGCAGTGAAGTGGCAGGTGGAAACACCATATATTTT. Its protein product is CASSEVAGGNTIYF.

This sequence joins TRBV28 and TRBJ2-2; 7 bases fit TRBD1. V was pared by 9 bases and J by 1 base, with 8 bases of the junction left unmatched. The CDR3 contains 15 residues. The V gene's germline CDR1 is MDHEN and CDR2 SYDVKM. The CDR3 coding sequence is TGTGCCAGTGTTTTTGGGGACAGGAACACCGGGGAGCTGTTTTTT. Its protein is CASVFGDRNTGELFF. Variable domain in full (rest from reference TRBV28 and TRBJ2-2): DVKVTQSSRYLVKRTGEKVFLECVQDMDHENMFWYRQDPGLGLRLIYFSYDVKMKEKGDIPEGYSVSREKKERFSLILESASTNQTSMYLCASVFGDRNTGELFFGEGSRLTVL.

The J gene is TRBJ1-5, the V gene TRBV4-2, with no clear D. This CDR3 has 15 amino acids. V was cut by 4 bases and J by 0 bases, with 10 bases left in between. Germline CDR1 LGHNA, CDR2 YNFKEQ. The CDR3 region is CASSRRVDSNQPQHF. CDR3 in DNA: TGTGCCAGCAGCCGCCGGGTAGATAGCAATCAGCCCCAGCATTTT.

At least ten counts were recorded for this clonotype. The chain links TRBV7-2 to TRBJ2-7; 9 bases match TRBD2. In germline, CDR1 is SGHTA, CDR2 FQGNSA. There are 15 residues in the CDR3. The trim removed 3 bases at V and 4 bases at J, leaving 7 bases unmatched. The CDR3 nucleotides are TGTGCCAGCAGCTTTAGCCCTAGCGGGGAATACGAGCAGTACGTC. Translating it yields CASSFSPSGEYEQYV.

This clonotype has only a few counts. The rearrangement uses TRBV6-5 and TRBJ2-1; TRBD1 matches 9 bases. From germline, CDR1 is MNHEY and CDR2 SVGAGI. The CDR3 is 16 amino acids. Losses at the gene ends were 0 bases for V and 9 bases for J; bases not matched to a gene: 9. The CDR3 sequence: CASSYSINRGQGEQFF. For the CDR3, the DNA is TGTGCCAGCAGTTACTCGATTAACAGGGGGCAGGGTGAGCAGTTCTTC.

A few counts support this clonotype. The rearrangement links TRBV19 to TRBJ1-2; TRBD1 matches 7 bases. Germline V gives CDR1 LNHDA, CDR2 SQIVND (reference sequence). V gave up 8 bases and J gave up 7 bases; unmatched junction bases: 7. The CDR3 has 12 amino acids. The CDR3: CASSGTARGYTF. The CDR3, as DNA: TGTGCCAGTTCCGGGACAGCTCGTGGCTACACCTTC.

The chain links TRBV5-1 to TRBJ2-5; 9 nucleotides match TRBD1. This CDR3 has 15 amino acids. Germline CDR1 reads SGHRS; CDR2 reads YFSETQ. Losses at the gene ends were 4 bases for V and 4 bases for J; bases not matched to a gene: 8. Written as DNA, the CDR3 is TGCGCCAGCAGCCCGGACAGGGGCGGTCGAGAGACCCAGTACTTC. It codes for CASSPDRGGRETQYF.

In this sample, this clonotype turned up a few times. The chain is built from TRBV28 and TRBJ1-2, with 8 bases lining up with TRBD1. The CDR3 loop spans 17 amino acids. The germline V gene encodes CDR1 MDHEN and CDR2 SYDVKM. Trimming took 4 bases from V and 6 from J; bases not matched to a gene: 16. In DNA, the CDR3 is TGTGCCAGCAGTTCCGGACAGGGTACCGACGTGGGTAATGGCTACACCTTC. Encoded protein: CASSSGQGTDVGNGYTF.

This clonotype was seen ten or more times. The rearrangement joins TRBV10-3 to TRBJ2-2, with D unresolved. V lost 1 base to trimming and J lost 0 bases, with 6 bases between them. The germline gives CDR1 ENHRY, CDR2 SYGVKD. CDR3 length: 15 residues. The CDR3 sequence is CAISEYPPNTGELFF. The DNA for the CDR3 is TGTGCCATCAGTGAGTACCCGCCGAACACCGGGGAGCTGTTTTTT.